This T cell receptor (beta chain) was captured in a study of T cell repertoires in cytomegalovirus infection. Overall study: The public TCR beta signatures pointed to both CMV infection and matching HLA type.

General observations from the study: Dominant in the ex vivo response were TCR beta clonotypes restricted by HLA-C and specific for CMV.

As for this clonotype: Antigen specificity is unknown.

Germline loops: CDR1 SGDLS, CDR2 YYNGEE. The CDR3 has 15 residues. V was pared by 0 bases and J by 3 bases, with 10 bases between. A single record per CDR3 protein comes from TCRdb applying MiXCR to the reads. The sample records roughly 570,000 distinct CDR3 sequences, around two fifths being singletons. The chain combines TRBV9 with TRBJ2-1; tentatively, D is TRBD1 or TRBD2 (5 bases each). This TCR came from a human donor in good health (CMV status not recorded). Some clones in this sample may be carry-over from other donors' samples. This sample comprised cultured PBMCs, obtained from culture after CMV antigen stimulation. CDR3 sequence: CASSVAGAHYNEQFF. The DNA for the CDR3 is TGTGCCAGCAGCGTAGCCGGGGCCCACTACAATGAGCAGTTCTTC.